The 6 T cell receptor beta chains given below trace back to one sample, sequenced in a study of cytomegalovirus exposure and HLA in healthy donors. Primers included in the PCR were 60 Vbeta and 13 Jbeta primers. Clones were read by immunoSEQ multiplex PCR, and TCRdb kept only the in-frame ones, dropping some. The sample lists 130,000 to 150,000 clones, 80% to 85% occurring once. Input material: PBMCs. The source of these receptors is a boy aged 2 to 10 in good health and CMV-seronegative.

The chain carries TRBV2 and TRBJ1-1; D perhaps matches TRBD1 (5 bases). The CDR3 is made up of 13 amino acids. Germline V gene lookup returns CDR1 SNHLY and CDR2 FYNNEI. The V and J ends lost 2 bases and 6 bases respectively, with 10 bases between them. For the CDR3, the DNA is TGTGCCAGCAGTGAAAACTTAGGGGCTGAAGCTTTCTTT. Amino acid sequence: CASSENLGAEAFF.

The CDR3 region is CASSQWDRVREKLFF. DNA for the CDR3: TGCGCCAGCAGTCAATGGGACAGGGTTCGTGAAAAACTGTTTTTT. V usage is TRBV23-1 and J usage is TRBJ1-4, with 9 positions matching TRBD1. TRBV23-1 is flagged as an ORF with uncertain function. V lost 1 base to trimming and J lost 7 bases; unmatched junction nucleotides: 4. The length of the CDR3 is 15 residues.

Worth noting for this clone: At the DNA level, this CDR3 is encoded by other sequences in the same sample as well. The V and J genes are TRBV19 and TRBJ2-7; 7 bases line up with TRBD1. Germline CDR1 LNHDA, CDR2 SQIVND (reference sequence). The J segment lost 4 bases and the V segment lost 6 bases, leaving 0 bases of the junction unmatched. The length of the CDR3 is 11 residues. The DNA for the CDR3 is TGTGCCAGTAGCAGGGGGTACGAGCAGTACTTC. Protein product: CASSRGYEQYF.

This chain joins TRBV7-8 and TRBJ2-1, with D tentatively TRBD2 (6 bases). The germline V gene encodes CDR1 SGHVS and CDR2 FQNEAQ. The length of the CDR3 is 15 residues. V was clipped by 2 bases and J by 6 bases, with 14 bases between them. The CDR3 nucleotides are TGTGCCAGCAGCTTAAGGGGCGGGGTGGGCAATGAGCAGTTCTTC. Its protein product is CASSLRGGVGNEQFF.

The chain employs TRBV29-1 and TRBJ2-1; TRBD2 might be the D (6 bases). Germline V gene lookup returns CDR1 SQVTM and CDR2 ANQGSEA. Deletions cut 0 bases from V and 4 bases from J, with 10 bases between. The CDR3 is 14 amino acids. The CDR3 bases are TGCAGCGTTGAAGATAGCGGAGTTTACAATGAGCAGTTCTTC. Translating gives CSVEDSGVYNEQFF.

In this sample, this clone turned up a few times. The V and J genes are TRBV30 and TRBJ1-2; D ambiguous. CDR3 length: 12 amino acids. Germline CDR1 is GTSNPN and CDR2 is SVGIG (reference sequence). Trimming removed 0 bases at V and 8 bases at J, with 10 bases between. The CDR3, as DNA: TGTGCCTGGAGTGTACGAGGAAGCGGCTACACCTTC. This gives the protein CAWSVRGSGYTF.